The 30 T cell receptor beta chains reported below all come from one sample, sequenced in a study of early T cells in non-severe SARS-CoV-2 infection. One entry per CDR3 protein results from TCRdb running MiXCR on the 5' RACE reads. The sample consists of some 61,000 distinct CDR3 sequences, roughly 13% of them appearing once. Sequenced sample: whole blood. All receptors come from an adult who was a healthcare worker with PCR-confirmed SARS-CoV-2 infection or an uninfected control (not recorded which).

This clonotype has just a few counts. J is TRBJ1-4 and V is TRBV28, with D hard to call. The CDR3 length is 15 residues. The germline V and J ends were trimmed by 3 bases and 9 bases, with 17 bases remaining between them. In germline, CDR1 is MDHEN, CDR2 SYDVKM. CDR3 sequence (DNA): TGTGCCAGCAGTTTTCGGACTGCAAGCACCCAAAAACTGTTTTTT. Its translation is CASSFRTASTQKLFF.

This clonotype was seen a few times. The CDR3 sequence is CASSDSDSSYNEQFF. The CDR3 bases are TGTGCCAGCAGCGACTCGGACAGCTCCTACAATGAGCAGTTCTTC. The chain uses TRBV9 and TRBJ2-1; weak D call: TRBD1 (6 bases). The CDR3 runs 15 residues. In germline, CDR1 is SGDLS, CDR2 YYNGEE. V lost 3 bases to trimming and J lost 0 bases, with 10 bases between them.

The CDR3 DNA reads TGTGCCAGCAGCTCACTCGGCAGGGATAGCGGCACCGGGGAGCTGTTTTTT. Protein: CASSSLGRDSGTGELFF. The chain has TRBV7-7 and TRBJ2-2, with D perhaps TRBD2 (6 bases). The V gene's germline CDR1 is SSHAT and CDR2 FNYEAQ (reference sequence). This CDR3 has 17 amino acids. V dropped 4 bases and J dropped 4 bases, with 19 bases sitting between them.

The rearrangement links TRBV5-4 to TRBJ2-1; D is ambiguous. The CDR3 is 13 amino acids. Germline-derived CDR1 and CDR2 are SGHNT and YYREEE (reference sequence). The ends were cut back, 0 bases at V and 5 bases at J, with 6 bases in the middle. The CDR3 sequence is CASSLGRNNEQFF. Written as DNA, the CDR3 is TGTGCCAGCAGCTTGGGGCGCAACAATGAGCAGTTCTTC.

This clonotype has at least ten counts. This sequence joins TRBV12-3 or TRBV12-4 and TRBJ2-1; D tentatively fits TRBD1 or TRBD2 (5 bases each). The CDR3 is made up of 13 amino acids. V lost 3 bases and J lost 6, with 9 bases in between. The CDR3 here is CASSFGGPNEQFF. DNA for the CDR3: TGTGCCAGCAGTTTTGGGGGTCCCAATGAGCAGTTCTTC.

This clonotype occurred a few times. CDR3 sequence reads: CASTRAGDTQYF. The CDR3 nucleotides are TGTGCCAGCACCCGAGCGGGGGATACGCAGTATTTT. The chain combines TRBV12-3 or TRBV12-4 with TRBJ2-3, with 7 nucleotides matching TRBD2. This CDR3 has 12 amino acids. The ends lost 7 bases at V and 6 bases at J; junction bases unmatched: 4.

This clonotype was seen a few times. The V and J genes are TRBV6-2 or TRBV6-3 and TRBJ2-7, with TRBD1 matching 11 bases. The V and J ends lost 6 bases and 3 bases, in that order; junction bases with no gene match: 4. This CDR3 spans 14 amino acids. Germline V CDR1 and CDR2: MNHEY, SVGEGT. Written as DNA, the CDR3 is TGTGCCAGCAGGCCCGGGACAGGGGGCTACGAGCAGTACTTC. Amino acid sequence: CASRPGTGGYEQYF.

In its sample, this clonotype ranks as medium-sized (0.01 to 0.1%). One end of the junction varies from germline; a read error may be responsible. The rearrangement uses TRBV6-2 or TRBV6-3 and TRBJ2-3, with 10 bases lining up with TRBD2. The CDR3 totals 13 residues. Looked up from germline, CDR1 is MNHEY and CDR2 is SVGEGT. The CDR3 bases are TGTGCCAGCAGTTACTCGAGGACTAGCGGCCGTCTTTTT. Translation: CASSYSRTSGRLF.

The V and J genes are TRBV7-2 and TRBJ2-5; TRBD2 matches at 13 bases. The CDR3 runs 18 residues. The V segment lost 4 bases and the J segment 7 bases; nucleotides outside the gene matches: 15. CDR1 is SGHTA, CDR2 FQGNSA, per germline. In DNA form, the CDR3 reads TGTGCCAGCAGCTCAGCCCCCAGGACTAGCGGGAGTGGCGGGACCCAGTACTTC. It translates to CASSSAPRTSGSGGTQYF.

There are many counts of this clonotype. This chain connects TRBV29-1 to TRBJ1-2; unclear D gene. Trimming removed 5 bases at V and 3 bases at J, with 4 bases between. There are 10 residues in the CDR3. Germline values: CDR1 SQVTM, CDR2 ANQGSEA. The CDR3 sequence: CSVLDYGYTF. As DNA, the CDR3 is TGCAGCGTTTTGGACTATGGCTACACCTTC.

This clonotype was seen a few times. This rearrangement joins TRBV7-3 to TRBJ2-7, with 7 bases lining up with TRBD1. Germline V CDR1 and CDR2: SGHTA, FQGTGA. This CDR3 is 13 amino acids long. The V and J ends lost 5 bases and 5 bases, in that order; junction bases with no gene match: 6. The CDR3 sequence is CASSQQQGNEQYF. The CDR3 DNA follows: TGTGCCAGCAGCCAGCAACAGGGGAACGAGCAGTACTTC.

This clonotype was seen only a few times. This CDR3 reads CASSVKGPGEQYF. In DNA, the CDR3 is TGCGCCAGCAGTGTAAAGGGACCGGGCGAGCAGTACTTC. V gene TRBV10-2 combines with J gene TRBJ2-7; tentatively, D is TRBD1 or TRBD2 (5 bases each). This CDR3 has 13 amino acids. V was cut by 4 bases and J by 6 bases, with 13 bases left in between. Germline values: CDR1 WSHSY, CDR2 SAAADI.

This clonotype was recorded at least ten times. CDR3 sequence: CASSLPGGTEAFF. The CDR3 coding sequence is TGTGCCAGCAGCTTACCGGGGGGCACTGAAGCTTTCTTT. The V and J genes are TRBV3-1 and TRBJ1-1, with a possible D match to TRBD1 (5 bases). The V gene's germline CDR1 is LGHDT and CDR2 YNNKEL (reference sequence). The CDR3 is 13 amino acids. The V end was cut by 5 bases, the J end by 4 bases, with 11 bases between.

A few counts support this clonotype. V is TRBV18 and J is TRBJ1-2; D might be TRBD1 (5 bases). Looked up from germline, CDR1 is KGHSH and CDR2 is LQKENI. Trimming shortened V by 3 bases and J by 4 bases, and 9 bases separated the two germline ends. The CDR3 loop spans 13 amino acids. The CDR3 loop reads CASSPGQIYGYTF. The CDR3 coding sequence is TGTGCCAGCTCACCGGGGCAGATCTATGGCTACACCTTC.

This sequence joins TRBV5-4 and TRBJ2-3, with D uncertain. V was shortened by 1 base and J by 4 bases, with 4 bases between the two germline ends. The CDR3 spans 12 residues. Germline assignment: CDR1 SGHNT and CDR2 YYREEE (reference sequence). This chain's CDR3 is CASSLPADTQYF. CDR3 in DNA: TGTGCCAGCAGCTTGCCGGCAGATACGCAGTATTTT. Full variable domain (remainder filled in from reference TRBV5-4 and TRBJ2-3): ETGVTQSPTHLIKTRGQQVTLRCSSQSGHNTVSWYQQALGQGPQFIFQYYREEENGRGNFPPRFSGLQFPNYSSELNVNALELDDSALYLCASSLPADTQYFGPGTRLTVL.

This clonotype is medium-sized by share. The V and J genes are TRBV2 and TRBJ2-5, with D possibly called TRBD1 or TRBD2 (5 bases each). V shed 2 bases and J shed 3 bases, with 10 bases lying between them. The CDR3 sequence is 14 residues long. The germline CDR1 and CDR2 sequences are SNHLY and FYNNEI. The CDR3 bases are TGTGCCAGCAGTGAACGGGGCTTAGAAGAGACCCAGTACTTC. This sequence encodes CASSERGLEETQYF.

This clonotype was detected many times. The V call is TRBV7-2, the J call TRBJ2-4; 14 bases are shared with TRBD2. Germline loops: CDR1 SGHTA, CDR2 FQGNSA. The length of the CDR3 is 16 residues. The trim removed 4 bases at V and 3 bases at J, leaving 2 bases unmatched. CDR3 in DNA: TGTGCCAGCAGCTCGACTAGCGGGAGGGTCAAAAACATTCAGTACTTC. Residues: CASSSTSGRVKNIQYF.

V usage is TRBV5-1 and J usage is TRBJ2-7, with D perhaps given as TRBD1 or TRBD2 (5 bases each). This CDR3 has 15 amino acids. Per germline, CDR1 SGHRS and CDR2 YFSETQ. Trimming pared 4 bases from V and 2 bases from J, leaving 16 bases between. CDR3 in amino acids: CASSTAGTATYEQYF. Here the CDR3 DNA reads TGCGCCAGCAGCACCGCCGGGACCGCGACCTACGAGCAGTACTTC.

The table lists this clonotype with a count of one. J is TRBJ2-7 and V is TRBV25-1; 7 positions match TRBD1. The CDR3 covers 14 residues. V gave up 8 bases and J gave up 2 bases; unmatched junction bases: 9. Looked up from germline, CDR1 is MGHDK and CDR2 is SYGVNS. CDR3 sequence reads: CASEGAMGTYEQYF. The CDR3 DNA reads TGTGCCAGCGAGGGGGCCATGGGCACCTACGAGCAGTACTTC.

The rearrangement uses TRBV7-6 and TRBJ2-5; possible D gene TRBD1, 6 bases. Germline V lookup: CDR1 SGHVS, CDR2 FNYEAQ. The CDR3 runs to 14 residues. The ends were cut back, 5 bases at V and 1 base at J, with 11 bases in the middle. The CDR3 protein is CASSSGQSQETQYF. The CDR3 nucleotides read TGTGCCAGCAGCAGCGGACAGAGCCAAGAGACCCAGTACTTC.

This clonotype was found a few times. J is TRBJ2-3 and V is TRBV7-6; 9 positions match TRBD1. In germline, CDR1 is SGHVS, CDR2 FNYEAQ. This CDR3 is built from 15 residues. V shed 4 bases and J 4 bases; nucleotides not matched to a gene: 6. DNA for the CDR3: TGTGCCAGCAGCTCCCGGACAGGGGCGGCAGATACGCAGTATTTT. This sequence encodes CASSSRTGAADTQYF.

This clonotype was observed a few times. The chain is built from TRBV20-1 and TRBJ2-7; D is uncertain. Between the trimmed V and J ends, which lost 3 bases and 7 bases, there was a span of 13 bases. The CDR3 sequence is 12 residues long. Germline V gives CDR1 DFQATT, CDR2 SNEGSKA (reference sequence). The CDR3 region is CSASGISREQYF. As DNA, the CDR3 is TGCAGTGCTAGCGGTATCAGCCGAGAGCAGTACTTC.

This clonotype was recorded a few times. The rearrangement joins TRBV5-1 to TRBJ2-1; the D gene is possibly TRBD1 (5 bases). CDR3 length: 14 amino acids. Germline CDR1 is SGHRS and CDR2 is YFSETQ. The V and J ends lost 1 base and 7 bases respectively, with 12 bases between them. The CDR3 nucleotides are TGCGCCAGCAGCTTGACAATAGCAGGGAATGAGCAGTTCTTC. It specifies CASSLTIAGNEQFF.

The gene calls are TRBV27 and TRBJ2-3, with 12 nucleotides matching TRBD2. CDR1 is MNHEY and CDR2 is SMNVEV in the germline V gene (reference sequence). Trimming at V came to 4 bases and at J to 2 bases, leaving 4 bases not matched to a gene. The CDR3 runs to 16 residues. For the CDR3, the DNA is TGTGCCAGCAGTTCACGACTAGCGGGAGTCACAGATACGCAGTATTTT. This sequence encodes CASSSRLAGVTDTQYF.

This clonotype came up many times. The rearrangement links TRBV20-1 to TRBJ2-3, with D perhaps matching TRBD2 (5 bases). The CDR3 loop spans 11 amino acids. Germline assignment: CDR1 DFQATT and CDR2 SNEGSKA (reference sequence). V was pared by 6 bases and J by 4 bases, with 8 bases between. The CDR3: CSAKRADTQYF. The CDR3 bases are TGCAGTGCGAAGAGGGCAGATACGCAGTATTTT.

This clonotype was recorded a few times. V gene TRBV3-1 combines with J gene TRBJ1-1; D unresolved. Trimming cost V 4 bases and J 3 bases, with 9 bases left between them. Germline-derived CDR1 and CDR2 are LGHDT and YNNKEL (reference sequence). The CDR3 totals 13 residues. The CDR3 is CASSPLRDTEAFF. Written as DNA, the CDR3 is TGTGCCAGCAGCCCACTCCGGGACACTGAAGCTTTCTTT.

By frequency in the sample, this clonotype is medium-sized (0.01 to 0.1%). The V and J genes are TRBV12-3 or TRBV12-4 and TRBJ1-5, with D perhaps matching TRBD1 (5 bases). This CDR3 has 15 amino acids. V lost 8 bases and J lost 3, with 17 bases in between. In DNA form, the CDR3 reads TGTGCCAGCGGACGAACGGGGCGAGTCAATCAGCCCCAGCATTTT. Protein: CASGRTGRVNQPQHF.

The genes are TRBV27 and TRBJ1-5; no clear D gene. V shed 3 bases and J shed 3 bases, with 6 bases lying between them. There are 13 residues in the CDR3. Germline V CDR1 and CDR2: MNHEY, SMNVEV (reference sequence). The CDR3 loop is CASSLGTNQPQHF. The CDR3 bases are TGTGCCAGCAGTTTGGGAACCAATCAGCCCCAGCATTTT.

V and J are TRBV10-2 and TRBJ2-6; TRBD2 agrees at 7 bases. This CDR3 comprises 18 residues. Trimming cost V 5 bases and J 2 bases; bases outside gene matches: 12. CDR1 WSHSY and CDR2 SAAADI come from the germline V gene. The DNA of the CDR3 is TGCGCCAGCAGTCACCTGGGAGGGTCAGGAACTGGGGCCAACGTCCTGACTTTC. The encoded protein is CASSHLGGSGTGANVLTF.

This clonotype turned up a few times. The rearrangement links TRBV5-1 to TRBJ2-2; the D is unclear. Germline V gene data show CDR1 as SGHRS and CDR2 as YFSETQ. Trimming shortened V by 4 bases and J by 4 bases, and 11 bases separated the two germline ends. The CDR3 runs to 14 residues. The CDR3 sequence: CASSPYVSTGELFF. As DNA, the CDR3 is TGCGCCAGCAGCCCCTATGTTAGCACCGGGGAGCTGTTTTTT.